A single sample is the source of the 27 T cell receptor beta chains below, sequenced in a study of cytomegalovirus exposure and HLA in healthy donors. Primers: 60 Vbeta forward and 13 Jbeta reverse. Using immunoSEQ multiplex PCR, the repertoire was profiled, and TCRdb retains in-frame clones only, with some absent. The sample holds roughly 120,000 clones. The sequencing input was PBMCs. The source of these receptors is a man younger than 40 in good health and CMV-seronegative.

V is TRBV5-1 and J is TRBJ2-5, with 9 bases that match TRBD1. The J call may be incorrect, as the DNA end agrees better with TRBJ2-7. This CDR3 contains 18 residues. CDR1 is SGHRS, CDR2 YFSETQ, per germline. The CDR3 sequence is CASSTTPGQGTFAYEQYF. The CDR3 DNA reads as TGCGCCAGCAGCACCACTCCGGGACAGGGTACTTTTGCCTACGAGCAGTACTTC.

The chain has TRBV6-1 and TRBJ1-1, with TRBD1 as a possible D gene (5 bases). The CDR3 totals 15 residues. V was clipped by 6 bases and J by 6 bases, with 20 bases between them. Germline V gene data show CDR1 as MNHNS and CDR2 as SASEGT. The chain's CDR3 is CASSPTSGGGAEAFF. The CDR3 DNA reads as TGTGCCAGCAGCCCGACGTCGGGGGGTGGTGCTGAAGCTTTCTTT.

The rearrangement uses TRBV30 and TRBJ2-3, with 7 bases fitting TRBD1. Germline lookup yields CDR1 GTSNPN and CDR2 SVGIG (reference sequence). The CDR3 consists of 13 residues. Unmatched junction bases numbered 4, after V lost 2 bases and J lost 5 bases. The chain's CDR3 is CAWSINRGDTQYF. For the CDR3, the DNA is TGTGCCTGGAGTATTAACAGGGGAGATACGCAGTATTTT.

The CDR3 nucleotides read TGTGCCAGCAGTTTTTTTAGCGGCTCCTTGGGGGAGCAGTACTTC. Translation gives CASSFFSGSLGEQYF. V and J are TRBV28 and TRBJ2-7; maybe TRBD2 (6 bases). Between the trimmed V and J ends, which lost 3 bases and 7 bases, there was a span of 19 bases. This CDR3 region has 15 residues. The germline V gene encodes CDR1 MDHEN and CDR2 SYDVKM.

The chain combines TRBV10-1 with TRBJ2-3; D remains unclear. The CDR3 has 16 amino acids. Germline V gives CDR1 WNHNN, CDR2 SYGVQD (reference sequence). The V end lost 2 bases, the J end lost 5 bases, and 17 bases lay between the germline ends. CDR3 loop: CASSEGESADGDTQYF. CDR3 in DNA: TGCGCCAGCAGTGAGGGAGAGAGCGCCGATGGAGATACGCAGTATTTT.

The rearrangement links TRBV5-1 to TRBJ2-7; D perhaps matches TRBD2 (5 bases). CDR1 and CDR2 (germline): SGHRS, YFSETQ. Between the trimmed V and J ends, which lost 2 bases and 2 bases, there was a span of 14 bases. The CDR3 runs 15 residues. CDR3 residues: CASSFGGLETYEQYF. The CDR3 DNA sequence: TGCGCCAGCAGCTTTGGTGGACTGGAGACCTACGAGCAGTACTTC.

This rearrangement joins TRBV5-1 to TRBJ1-1; 8 bases are shared with TRBD1. The ends lost 4 bases at V and 8 bases at J; junction bases unmatched: 16. Looked up from germline, CDR1 is SGHRS and CDR2 is YFSETQ. The CDR3 contains 16 residues. The CDR3 sequence: CASSPRAPGGRYEAFF. CDR3 nucleotide sequence: TGCGCCAGCAGCCCCCGGGCCCCAGGGGGCAGGTACGAAGCTTTCTTT.

The gene calls are TRBV25-1 and TRBJ1-1, with D perhaps matching TRBD1 (6 bases). The germline V and J ends were trimmed by 6 bases and 4 bases, with 21 bases remaining between them. CDR1 and CDR2 (germline): MGHDK, SYGVNS. The CDR3 loop spans 16 amino acids. In DNA, the CDR3 is TGTGCCAGCAGATTATCGGGACAACGGTGGGTCACTGAAGCTTTCTTT. It specifies CASRLSGQRWVTEAFF.

The CDR3 spells CASSLWTGMLNYGYTF. The CDR3 DNA is TGTGCCAGCAGTTTATGGACAGGGATGTTAAACTATGGCTACACCTTC. This chain connects TRBV28 to TRBJ1-2; TRBD1 matches at 7 bases. The junction had 6 bases not matched to a gene; V was cut back by 0 bases and J by 2 bases. The CDR3 loop spans 16 amino acids. Germline assignment: CDR1 MDHEN and CDR2 SYDVKM.

The CDR3 here is CASGGQVNQPQHF. In DNA form, the CDR3 reads TGTGCCAGCGGCGGACAGGTTAATCAGCCCCAGCATTTT. The gene calls are TRBV6-4 and TRBJ1-5, with 7 bases that match TRBD1. V trimming: 8 bases; J trimming: 4 bases; junction bases outside the gene matches: 5. Per germline, CDR1 MRHNA and CDR2 SNTAGT. This CDR3 has 13 residues.

V is TRBV7-3 and J is TRBJ2-1; D is possibly TRBD2 (7 bases). This CDR3 is 13 amino acids long. CDR1 is SGHTA and CDR2 is FQGTGA in the germline V gene. Trimming removed 8 bases from V and 7 bases from J, with 15 bases in between. This chain's CDR3 is CASGGGSGNEQFF. For the CDR3, the DNA is TGTGCCAGCGGGGGCGGGAGCGGGAATGAGCAGTTCTTC.

The chain recombines TRBV7-9 with TRBJ2-7; a possible D gene is TRBD1 (5 bases). In germline, CDR1 is SEHNR, CDR2 FQNEAQ (reference sequence). Between the trimmed V and J ends, which lost 6 bases and 4 bases, there was a span of 10 bases. The CDR3 has 12 residues. The CDR3 loop is CASSSDRYEQYF. The CDR3 coding sequence is TGTGCCAGCAGTTCCGACAGATACGAGCAGTACTTC.

The rearrangement uses TRBV19 and TRBJ1-2; 9 positions match TRBD1. Germline V gene sequence: CDR1 LNHDA, CDR2 SQIVND (reference sequence). J lost 6 bases, V lost 6 bases, and 11 bases had no gene match. The CDR3 sequence is 15 residues long. The CDR3 DNA sequence: TGTGCCAGTAGCATGGGGTCCGGGACAGGGAATGGCTACACCTTC. It translates to CASSMGSGTGNGYTF.

The CDR3 loop is CASSLGAAQPQHF. DNA for the CDR3: TGTGCCAGCAGCTTAGGGGCTGCCCAGCCCCAGCATTTT. J is TRBJ1-5 and V is TRBV7-9; no firm D call. The CDR3 totals 13 residues. Trimming stripped 1 base from V and 7 bases from J, with 8 bases between. The germline V gene encodes CDR1 SEHNR and CDR2 FQNEAQ (reference sequence). Full variable domain (remainder filled in from reference TRBV7-9 and TRBJ1-5): DTGVSQNPRHKITKRGQNVTFRCDPISEHNRLYWYRQTLGQGPEFLTYFQNEAQLEKSRLLSDRFSAERPKGSFSTLEIQRTEQGDSAMYLCASSLGAAQPQHFGDGTRLSIL.

The V call is TRBV7-2, the J call TRBJ1-3, with 7 nucleotides matching TRBD1. Germline V gene lookup returns CDR1 SGHTA and CDR2 FQGNSA. Unmatched junction bases numbered 4, after V lost 5 bases and J lost 6 bases. This CDR3 has 13 residues. This CDR3 reads CASSRQGENTIYF. The DNA of the CDR3 is TGTGCCAGCAGCCGCCAGGGGGAAAACACCATATATTTT.

The V call is TRBV2, the J call TRBJ2-7, with TRBD1 matching over 8 bases. Germline V gene data show CDR1 as SNHLY and CDR2 as FYNNEI. Trimming at V came to 1 base and at J to 7 bases, leaving 6 bases not matched to a gene. The CDR3 contains 14 residues. The CDR3 loop is CASSEEDRAREQYF. In DNA form, the CDR3 reads TGTGCCAGCAGTGAAGAGGACAGGGCGCGGGAGCAGTACTTC.

The chain employs TRBV4-2 and TRBJ2-7, with 8 bases that match TRBD1. Germline CDR1 reads LGHNA; CDR2 reads YNFKEQ. V shed 2 bases, J shed 4 bases, and the junction held 7 bases outside the gene matches. The CDR3 has 15 residues. The CDR3 nucleotides are TGTGCCAGCAGCCAATCTCAGGGGGCTGGGTACGAGCAGTACTTC. This codes for CASSQSQGAGYEQYF.

The gene calls are TRBV2 and TRBJ1-1, with a possible D match to TRBD1 (6 bases). Trimming left V 6 bases short and J 4 bases short, with 18 bases between. CDR1 and CDR2 from the germline V gene are SNHLY and FYNNEI. This CDR3 is built from 15 residues. The CDR3 nucleotides are TGTGCCAGCAGGGTGATCGCGGGGGCTGGCACTGAAGCTTTCTTT. This gives the protein CASRVIAGAGTEAFF.

The chain uses TRBV5-1 and TRBJ1-2; no clear D gene. The CDR3 sequence is 14 residues long. Germline V gene data show CDR1 as SGHRS and CDR2 as YFSETQ. The V end was cut by 5 bases, the J end by 0 bases, with 11 bases between. DNA of the CDR3: TGCGCCAGCAGATCAGGAAATACTAACTATGGCTACACCTTC. Translation gives CASRSGNTNYGYTF.

This sequence joins TRBV7-8 and TRBJ2-2; weak D call: TRBD1 (6 bases). V lost 5 bases and J lost 5, with 18 bases in between. The CDR3 runs 16 residues. CDR1 and CDR2 (germline): SGHVS, FQNEAQ. CDR3 sequence: CASSRVGGARTGELFF. The CDR3, as DNA: TGTGCCAGCAGCCGGGTTGGGGGCGCGAGGACCGGGGAGCTGTTTTTT.

This chain uses TRBV28 with TRBJ1-2, with a weak D call TRBD1 (6 bases). This CDR3 is 12 amino acids long. Germline V gene lookup returns CDR1 MDHEN and CDR2 SYDVKM. Trimming took off 5 bases at V and 6 bases at J, with 10 bases between the two ends. The CDR3 here is CASSPEGDGYTF. CDR3 nucleotides: TGTGCCAGCAGTCCAGAGGGGGATGGCTACACCTTC.

This rearrangement joins TRBV4-1 to TRBJ2-5, with 10 bases matching TRBD1. The end of the DNA aligns better with TRBJ2-7, so the J call may be wrong. Per germline, CDR1 MGHRA and CDR2 YSYEKL. This CDR3 spans 17 amino acids. CDR3 region: CASSPYTGTGVPNEQYF. The CDR3 DNA sequence: TGCGCCAGCAGCCCATATACCGGGACAGGGGTCCCGAACGAGCAGTACTTC.

The chain employs TRBV5-6 and TRBJ1-3; the match to TRBD1 covers 7 bases. V was pared by 3 bases and J by 7 bases, with 4 bases of the junction left unmatched. The V gene's germline CDR1 is SGHDT and CDR2 YYEEEE. The CDR3 has 13 residues. This CDR3 reads CASSYGTVNTIYF. The CDR3 nucleotides are TGTGCCAGCAGCTACGGGACAGTCAACACCATATATTTT.

The genes are TRBV28 and TRBJ2-1; 10 bases match TRBD2. Germline V gives CDR1 MDHEN, CDR2 SYDVKM. This CDR3 has 13 amino acids. Germline trimming cut 5 bases from V and 10 bases from J; bases unmatched to any gene: 5. DNA of the CDR3: TGTGCCAGCAGTGCACTAGCGGGACTGGAGCAGTTCTTC. Translation gives CASSALAGLEQFF. The variable domain in full, with the rest retrieved from reference TRBV28 and TRBJ2-1, is DVKVTQSSRYLVKRTGEKVFLECVQDMDHENMFWYRQDPGLGLRLIYFSYDVKMKEKGDIPEGYSVSREKKERFSLILESASTNQTSMYLCASSALAGLEQFFGPGTRLTVL.

The chain links TRBV6-1 to TRBJ1-2; 7 bases match TRBD1. The trim removed 9 bases at V and 8 bases at J, leaving 6 bases unmatched. CDR1 and CDR2 (germline): MNHNS, SASEGT. This CDR3 contains 11 residues. DNA for the CDR3: TGTGCCAGTGAGGACAGGCTCGGCTACACCTTC. Protein: CASEDRLGYTF.

This sequence joins TRBV4-2 and TRBJ2-1; 7 bases fit TRBD1. The V gene's germline CDR1 is LGHNA and CDR2 YNFKEQ. V lost 0 bases and J lost 5; bases outside the gene matches: 4. The CDR3 runs 15 residues. The CDR3 region has the DNA TGTGCCAGCAGCCAAGATTGGGGACAGAACAATGAGCAGTTCTTC. Protein product: CASSQDWGQNNEQFF.

J is TRBJ2-7 and V is TRBV4-2, with 13 bases identical to TRBD2. V gave up 3 bases and J gave up 6 bases; unmatched junction bases: 5. The CDR3 spans 15 residues. Per the germline V gene, CDR1 is LGHNA and CDR2 is YNFKEQ. The CDR3 DNA reads as TGTGCCAGCAGCCAGTGGACTAGCGGGAGACCCGAGCAGTACTTC. Protein sequence: CASSQWTSGRPEQYF.